These 4 T cell receptor beta chains originate from one sample sequenced in a study of identical twins. MiXCR, run by TCRdb on the 5' RACE reads, gives a single entry per CDR3 protein. This sample has under 250,000 distinct CDR3 sequences; 6.5% to 9% occur once, and the top ten carry over 5%. These data are also associated with another study on yellow fever vaccine responses in identical twins.

The sequenced sample consisted of CD8+ T cells sorted from blood. These receptors all come from a woman aged 18-29 years in good health.

This clonotype was counted between two and nine times. This chain uses TRBV4-1 with TRBJ2-1, with no clear D. V was clipped by 4 bases and J by 9 bases, with 10 bases between them. The CDR3 is 12 residues long. Germline V gives CDR1 MGHRA, CDR2 YSYEKL. This CDR3 is CASSRQSFEQFF. The CDR3 nucleotides are TGCGCCAGCAGCCGTCAGTCGTTTGAGCAGTTCTTC.

This clonotype was found a few times. V and J are TRBV7-7 and TRBJ2-7, with 7 bases identical to TRBD1. Germline CDR1 and CDR2: SSHAT and FNYEAQ (reference sequence). The V and J ends lost 5 bases and 5 bases, in that order; junction bases with no gene match: 12. The CDR3 is made up of 15 amino acids. The CDR3 spells CASSTTGSPLDEQYF. The CDR3 bases are TGTGCCAGCAGCACGACAGGGTCACCCCTCGACGAGCAGTACTTC. Supplemented by reference TRBV7-7 and TRBJ2-7, the full variable domain reads GAGVSQSPRYKVTKRGQDVTLRCDPISSHATLYWYQQALGQGPEFLTYFNYEAQPDKSGLPSDRFSAERPEGSISTLTIQRTEQRDSAMYRCASSTTGSPLDEQYFGPGTRLTVT.

This clonotype was observed many times. This chain links TRBV3-1 with TRBJ2-2; D gene ambiguous. The CDR3 consists of 16 residues. V shed 0 bases and J shed 6 bases, with 14 bases lying between them. Germline V CDR1 and CDR2: LGHDT, YNNKEL (reference sequence). CDR3 sequence: CASSQDWPLRPGELFF. The DNA of the CDR3 is TGTGCCAGCAGCCAAGATTGGCCACTCCGTCCCGGGGAGCTGTTTTTT.

The chain combines TRBV28 with TRBJ2-1; D may be TRBD1 or TRBD2 (6 bases each). The germline V and J ends were trimmed by 8 bases and 3 bases, with 17 bases remaining between them. This CDR3 is built from 15 residues. Germline CDR1 reads MDHEN; CDR2 reads SYDVKM. The CDR3 protein is CASEKGDSHYNEQFF. CDR3 coding DNA: TGTGCCAGCGAGAAGGGGGACTCCCACTACAATGAGCAGTTCTTC.